These 21 T cell receptor beta chains were sequenced from one sample in a study of CD8 T cells in Susac syndrome (dated 2019 in TCRdb). To prepare the library, the immunoSEQ multiplex PCR assay was applied. RNA was extracted using the RNeasy kit, and roughly 0.5 to 1 microgram was reverse transcribed with random hexamers. TCRdb reprocessing: public reads trimmed at Q25 with fastp, clones called with MiXCR, in-frame beta chains kept. Here each entry gathers all rows of one CDR3 protein and keeps the most common genes and DNA. The table for this sample lists approximately 270,000 distinct CDR3 sequences; around 93% of them were counted only once. The top ten hold around 0.067% of the sample. Sequencing was performed on CD4+ T cells from PBMCs. The receptor source for this set is a human donor with multiple sclerosis.

The J gene is TRBJ1-4, the V gene TRBV12-3 or TRBV12-4, with 7 bases that match TRBD1. The V segment lost 4 bases and the J segment 7 bases; nucleotides outside the gene matches: 6. The CDR3 has 14 residues. CDR3 loop: CASSSPRGREKLFF. CDR3 DNA sequence: TGTGCCAGCAGTTCCCCGAGGGGGCGTGAAAAACTGTTTTTT.

The rearrangement uses TRBV10-3 and TRBJ2-2; 7 nucleotides align to TRBD2. CDR1 is ENHRY and CDR2 is SYGVKD in the germline V gene. The ends lost 2 bases at V and 1 base at J; junction bases unmatched: 4. There are 16 residues in the CDR3. As DNA, the CDR3 is TGTGCCATCAGTGAGCCGACTAGCATGAACACCGGGGAGCTGTTTTTT. Translating gives CAISEPTSMNTGELFF.

V and J are TRBV7-9 and TRBJ2-3, with D possibly being TRBD2 (5 bases). The V end was cut by 1 base, the J end by 4 bases, with 9 bases between. The germline gives CDR1 SEHNR, CDR2 FQNEAQ (reference sequence). This CDR3 is 14 amino acids long. CDR3 sequence (DNA): TGTGCCAGCAGCTTAGACGGGGTTGCAGATACGCAGTATTTT. This gives the protein CASSLDGVADTQYF.

The chain is built from TRBV15 and TRBJ2-7, with D uncertain. The CDR3 consists of 17 residues. V was cut by 0 bases and J by 3 bases, with 18 bases left in between. CDR1 LNHNV and CDR2 YYDKDF come from the germline V gene (reference sequence). The CDR3 DNA sequence: TGTGCCACCAGCAGAGATGAGGACCCGCCGCGGTTCTACGAGCAGTACGTC. Protein sequence: CATSRDEDPPRFYEQYV.

The J gene is TRBJ2-1, the V gene TRBV6-5; 8 nucleotides line up with TRBD2. Germline V CDR1 and CDR2: MNHEY, SVGAGI. This CDR3 has 17 residues. The junction had 14 bases not matched to a gene; V was cut back by 4 bases and J by 6 bases. DNA of the CDR3: TGTGCCAGCAGTTCCCGGTTCGTAGCGGGACCCCGCAATGAGCAGTTCTTC. Its translation: CASSSRFVAGPRNEQFF.

The chain uses TRBV29-1 and TRBJ2-5; 12 bases align to TRBD1. The CDR3 covers 14 residues. Germline CDR1 reads SQVTM; CDR2 reads ANQGSEA. V lost 6 bases, J lost 4 bases, and 6 bases stayed unmatched. This CDR3 reads CSVGGTGGRETQYF. The DNA for the CDR3 is TGCAGCGTCGGAGGGACAGGGGGCCGAGAGACCCAGTACTTC. The full variable domain, rest sourced from reference TRBV29-1 and TRBJ2-5, is SAVISQKPSRDICQRGTSLTIQCQVDSQVTMMFWYRQQPGQSLTLIATANQGSEATYESGFVIDKFPISRPNLTFSTLTVSNMSPEDSSIYLCSVGGTGGRETQYFGPGTRLLVL.

The CDR3 coding sequence is TGTGCCAGCAGTTACTCCCGTGGTAGCGGGGCTAACAATGAGCAGTTCTTC. It specifies CASSYSRGSGANNEQFF. This chain joins TRBV6-5 and TRBJ2-1; 8 positions match TRBD2. The CDR3 is 17 amino acids. Germline lookup yields CDR1 MNHEY and CDR2 SVGAGI. Trimming cost V 0 bases and J 5 bases; bases outside gene matches: 9.

In this sample, this clonotype turned up once. The chain combines TRBV12-3 or TRBV12-4 with TRBJ1-4; D unclear. There are 11 residues in the CDR3. The V end lost 5 bases, the J end lost 10 bases, and 8 bases lay between the germline ends. The CDR3 is CASSAIGKLFF. In DNA form, the CDR3 reads TGTGCCAGCAGTGCCATCGGAAAACTGTTTTTT.

The count of this clonotype is one. The V and J genes are TRBV23-1 and TRBJ2-4, with 7 bases that match TRBD2. TRBV23-1 is annotated as an ORF whose role is uncertain. With 9 bases clipped from V and 7 bases from J, the junction kept 6 bases outside the gene matches. The CDR3 covers 12 residues. The CDR3 region has the DNA TGCGCCAGTCCCGGGAGGCGGAACATTCAGTACTTC. Translation gives CASPGRRNIQYF.

This chain connects TRBV6-2 or TRBV6-3 to TRBJ2-7; unclear D gene. Trimming stripped 2 bases from V and 1 base from J, with 18 bases between. Germline V gene lookup returns CDR1 MNHEY and CDR2 SVGEGT. This CDR3 has 17 amino acids. In nucleotides, the CDR3 is TGTGCCAGCAGTTACCTCTTAGGGTGGGAAATTTCCTACGAGCAGTACGTC. Its translation: CASSYLLGWEISYEQYV.

The chain carries TRBV29-1 and TRBJ2-1, with 14 nucleotides matching TRBD2. The V gene end was trimmed by 5 bases and the J gene end by 9 bases; junction bases not matched to a gene: 3. Germline V gene lookup returns CDR1 SQVTM and CDR2 ANQGSEA. The CDR3 consists of 13 residues. CDR3 in DNA: TGCAGCGTTTACGGGACTAGCGGGGGTGAGCAGTTCTTC. Translation: CSVYGTSGGEQFF.

The chain carries TRBV20-1 and TRBJ2-1; D ambiguous. The CDR3 sequence is 11 residues long. Looked up from germline, CDR1 is DFQATT and CDR2 is SNEGSKA (reference sequence). Trimming cost V 2 bases and J 5 bases, with 4 bases left between them. This CDR3 is CSARRDNEQFF. CDR3 in DNA: TGCAGTGCTAGAAGGGACAATGAGCAGTTCTTC.

This chain joins TRBV2 and TRBJ1-1, with D unclear. Germline CDR1 SNHLY, CDR2 FYNNEI. This CDR3 has 13 residues. V was clipped by 9 bases and J by 1 base, with 12 bases between them. CDR3 sequence reads: CASKSGRNTEAFF. As DNA, the CDR3 is TGTGCCAGTAAAAGCGGCAGGAACACTGAAGCTTTCTTT.

This clonotype showed up just once. The chain uses TRBV27 and TRBJ2-7; D remains ambiguous. This CDR3 has 11 amino acids. The V gene's germline CDR1 is MNHEY and CDR2 SMNVEV (reference sequence). V lost 7 bases and J 5 bases, leaving 9 bases between the germline ends. The DNA of the CDR3 is TGTGCCAGCACCCACGGAGACGAGCAGTACTTC. This gives the protein CASTHGDEQYF.

The chain has TRBV6-5 and TRBJ1-1, with 7 bases identical to TRBD1. This CDR3 has 12 residues. CDR1 and CDR2 from the germline V gene are MNHEY and SVGAGI. The trim removed 10 bases at V and 1 base at J, leaving 3 bases unmatched. The CDR3 loop is CATRTGNTEAFF. The CDR3 DNA is TGTGCCACCCGGACAGGGAACACTGAAGCTTTCTTT.

A single count supports this clonotype. The chain recombines TRBV30 with TRBJ2-2; 8 bases are a match to TRBD2. The junction had 7 bases not matched to a gene; V was cut back by 5 bases and J by 5 bases. CDR1 and CDR2 from the germline V gene are GTSNPN and SVGIG (reference sequence). CDR3 size: 14 residues. CDR3 residues: CAWGAGVLTGELFF. In DNA, the CDR3 is TGTGCCTGGGGAGCGGGAGTATTGACCGGGGAGCTGTTTTTT.

This clonotype has a handful of counts. The chain joins TRBV6-1 to TRBJ2-7; D not certain. The CDR3 covers 15 residues. Trimming removed 6 bases from V and 0 bases from J, with 15 bases in between. Germline V CDR1 and CDR2: MNHNS, SASEGT. Written as DNA, the CDR3 is TGTGCCAGCAGCCGAAGCCGGGCCCTCTCCTACGAGCAGTACGTC. It specifies CASSRSRALSYEQYV.

The chain carries TRBV5-8 and TRBJ2-7; possibly TRBD1 or TRBD2 for D (5 bases each). V was pared by 0 bases and J by 6 bases, with 13 bases between. This CDR3 has 14 amino acids. Germline-derived CDR1 and CDR2 are SGHTS and YDEGEE. The DNA for the CDR3 is TGTGCCAGCAGCTTGGGGGGGTTGAGGAGCGAGCAGTACGTC. Encoded protein: CASSLGGLRSEQYV.

This rearrangement joins TRBV19 to TRBJ2-1; TRBD2 aligns across 7 bases. This CDR3 contains 13 residues. CDR1 is LNHDA, CDR2 SQIVND, per germline (reference sequence). Trimming took 6 bases from V and 10 from J; bases not matched to a gene: 9. The CDR3 nucleotides read TGTGCCAGTAGCCAGGGACTACTAGGCGAGCAGTTCTTC. Translated, it gives CASSQGLLGEQFF.

This rearrangement joins TRBV3-1 to TRBJ2-7, with a possible D match to TRBD2 (5 bases). The CDR3 sequence is 14 residues long. The germline gives CDR1 LGHDT, CDR2 YNNKEL (reference sequence). Trimming cost V 0 bases and J 7 bases, with 13 bases left between them. CDR3 nucleotide sequence: TGTGCCAGCAGCCAAGACCTGATACCGGGGGAGCAGTACTTC. It is translated as CASSQDLIPGEQYF.

J is TRBJ2-5 and V is TRBV29-1, with D perhaps TRBD1 (6 bases). The CDR3 runs to 12 residues. Per the germline V gene, CDR1 is SQVTM and CDR2 is ANQGSEA. Deletions cut 0 bases from V and 6 bases from J, with 8 bases between. The CDR3 spells CSVEEQGQTQYF. In DNA, the CDR3 is TGCAGCGTTGAAGAACAGGGCCAGACCCAGTACTTC. The complete variable domain, with remaining parts taken from reference TRBV29-1 and TRBJ2-5, reads SAVISQKPSRDICQRGTSLTIQCQVDSQVTMMFWYRQQPGQSLTLIATANQGSEATYESGFVIDKFPISRPNLTFSTLTVSNMSPEDSSIYLCSVEEQGQTQYFGPGTRLLVL.